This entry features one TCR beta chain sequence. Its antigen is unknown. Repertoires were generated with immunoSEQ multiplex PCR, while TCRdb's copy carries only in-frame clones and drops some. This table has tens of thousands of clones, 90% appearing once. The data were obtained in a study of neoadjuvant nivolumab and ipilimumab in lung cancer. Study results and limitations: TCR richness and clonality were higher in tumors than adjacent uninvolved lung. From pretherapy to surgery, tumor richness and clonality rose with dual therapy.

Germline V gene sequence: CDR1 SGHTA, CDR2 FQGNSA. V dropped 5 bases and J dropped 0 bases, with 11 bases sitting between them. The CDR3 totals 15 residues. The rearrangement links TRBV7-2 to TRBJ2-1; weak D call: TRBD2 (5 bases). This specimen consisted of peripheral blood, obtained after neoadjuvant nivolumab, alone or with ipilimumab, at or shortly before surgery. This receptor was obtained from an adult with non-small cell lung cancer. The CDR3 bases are TGTGCCAGCAGCCCCACCCGGGGCTCCTACAATGAGCAGTTCTTC. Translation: CASSPTRGSYNEQFF.